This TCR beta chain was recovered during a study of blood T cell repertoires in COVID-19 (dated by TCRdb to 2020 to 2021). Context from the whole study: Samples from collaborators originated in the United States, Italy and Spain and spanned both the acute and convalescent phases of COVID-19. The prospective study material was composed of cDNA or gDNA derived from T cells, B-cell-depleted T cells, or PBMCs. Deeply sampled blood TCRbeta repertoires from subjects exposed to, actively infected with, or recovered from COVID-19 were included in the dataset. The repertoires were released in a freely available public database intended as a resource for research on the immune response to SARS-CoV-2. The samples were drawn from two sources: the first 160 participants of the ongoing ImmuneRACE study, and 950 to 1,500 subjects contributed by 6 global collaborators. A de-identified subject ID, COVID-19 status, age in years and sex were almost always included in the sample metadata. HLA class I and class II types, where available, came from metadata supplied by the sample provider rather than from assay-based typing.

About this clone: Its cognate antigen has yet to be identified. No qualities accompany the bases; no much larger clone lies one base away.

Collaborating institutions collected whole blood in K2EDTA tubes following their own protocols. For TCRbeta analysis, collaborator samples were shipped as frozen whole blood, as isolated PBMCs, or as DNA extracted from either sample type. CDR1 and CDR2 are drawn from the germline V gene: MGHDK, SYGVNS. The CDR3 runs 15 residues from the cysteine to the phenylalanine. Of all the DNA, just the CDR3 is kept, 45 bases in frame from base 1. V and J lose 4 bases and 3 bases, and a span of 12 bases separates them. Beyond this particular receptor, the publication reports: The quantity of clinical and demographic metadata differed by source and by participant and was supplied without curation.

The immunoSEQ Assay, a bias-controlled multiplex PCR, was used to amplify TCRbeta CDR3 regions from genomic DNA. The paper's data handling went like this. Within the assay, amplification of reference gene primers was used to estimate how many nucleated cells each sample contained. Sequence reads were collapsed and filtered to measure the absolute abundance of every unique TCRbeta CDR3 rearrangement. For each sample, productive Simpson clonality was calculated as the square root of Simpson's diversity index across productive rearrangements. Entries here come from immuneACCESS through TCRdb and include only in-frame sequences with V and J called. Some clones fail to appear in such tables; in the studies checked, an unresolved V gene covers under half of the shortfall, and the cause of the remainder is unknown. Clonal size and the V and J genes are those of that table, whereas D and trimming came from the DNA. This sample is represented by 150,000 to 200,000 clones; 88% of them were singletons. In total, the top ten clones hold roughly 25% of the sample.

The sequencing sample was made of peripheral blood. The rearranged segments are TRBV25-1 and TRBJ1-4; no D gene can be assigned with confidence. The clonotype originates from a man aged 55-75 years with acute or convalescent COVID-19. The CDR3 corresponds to CASSGLLGPNEKLFF. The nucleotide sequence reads TGTGCCAGCAGTGGCCTACTAGGGCCTAATGAAAAACTGTTTTTT.